This entry lists 10 T cell receptor beta chains sequenced from one sample in a study of cytomegalovirus exposure and HLA in healthy donors. Sequencing used immunoSEQ multiplex PCR; TCRdb keeps in-frame clones, though not all of them. The table shows 150,000 to 200,000 clones, with approximately 87% occurring only once. The sample comprised PBMCs. These receptors all stem from a woman in her twenties or thirties in good health and CMV-seronegative.

V usage is TRBV7-2 and J usage is TRBJ2-5; TRBD2 matches 8 bases. Germline CDR1 is SGHTA and CDR2 is FQGNSA. The CDR3 consists of 14 residues. Losses at the gene ends were 2 bases for V and 5 bases for J; bases not matched to a gene: 4. For the CDR3, the DNA is TGTGCCAGCAGCTTAAACGGGGGGGCTGAGACCCAGTACTTC. Translated, it gives CASSLNGGAETQYF.

The gene calls are TRBV10-3 and TRBJ1-5, with 10 bases matching TRBD1. The CDR3 loop spans 15 amino acids. CDR1 is ENHRY, CDR2 SYGVKD, per germline. Germline trimming cut 10 bases from V and 0 bases from J; bases unmatched to any gene: 6. The CDR3 loop reads CATRQGANSNQPQHF. The CDR3 coding sequence is TGTGCCACCCGACAGGGGGCTAATAGCAATCAGCCCCAGCATTTT.

The chain joins TRBV19 to TRBJ2-1, with 8 nucleotides matching TRBD2. This CDR3 has 15 residues. In germline, CDR1 is LNHDA, CDR2 SQIVND (reference sequence). The V gene end was trimmed by 3 bases and the J gene end by 2 bases; junction bases not matched to a gene: 3. The DNA of the CDR3 is TGTGCCAGTAGTATTGTTAGCGGGGCCTACAATGAGCAGTTCTTC. Translation gives CASSIVSGAYNEQFF.

The V gene is TRBV6-6, the J gene TRBJ1-1; 10 nucleotides line up with TRBD1. This CDR3 has 15 amino acids. CDR1 is MNHNY, CDR2 SVGAGI, per germline (reference sequence). V was pared by 4 bases and J by 3 bases, with 5 bases of the junction left unmatched. The CDR3 protein is CASSSPGQGYTEAFF. The CDR3 region has the DNA TGTGCCAGCAGTTCACCGGGACAGGGGTACACTGAAGCTTTCTTT.

This rearrangement joins TRBV2 to TRBJ2-7, with D unresolved. The CDR3 has 14 amino acids. The germline CDR1 and CDR2 sequences are SNHLY and FYNNEI. V dropped 6 bases and J dropped 3 bases, with 15 bases sitting between them. The CDR3 DNA is TGTGCCAGCAGCGCCGGGTACCTGAACTACGAGCAGTACTTC. It codes for CASSAGYLNYEQYF.

This chain links TRBV30 with TRBJ1-1; 7 bases agree with TRBD1. The CDR3 loop spans 15 amino acids. After removal of 4 bases from V and 11 bases from J, the junction contained 19 bases not matched to a gene. Germline CDR1 GTSNPN, CDR2 SVGIG (reference sequence). CDR3 loop: CAWKDFGTAQGSAFF. In DNA form, the CDR3 reads TGTGCCTGGAAGGATTTCGGGACAGCTCAAGGATCGGCTTTCTTT.

This clone has just a few counts. The chain links TRBV6-1 to TRBJ1-4, with D perhaps matching TRBD1 (5 bases). Germline V lookup: CDR1 MNHNS, CDR2 SASEGT. V lost 10 bases, J lost 4 bases, and 7 bases lay in between. The CDR3 has 11 amino acids. DNA of the CDR3: TGTGCCACAGGGCGTAATGAAAAACTGTTTTTT. It is translated as CATGRNEKLFF.

V gene TRBV4-1 combines with J gene TRBJ2-7, with 12 bases identical to TRBD2. The length of the CDR3 is 15 residues. The germline CDR1 and CDR2 sequences are MGHRA and YSYEKL. J was trimmed by 5 bases and V by 4 bases; bases with no gene match: 6. CDR3 sequence reads: CASSLRLAGVDEQYF. CDR3 sequence (DNA): TGCGCCAGCAGCCTAAGACTAGCGGGGGTCGACGAGCAGTACTTC.

The rearrangement uses TRBV19 and TRBJ2-5; TRBD2 might be the D (7 bases). The ends were cut back, 8 bases at V and 5 bases at J, with 15 bases in the middle. Germline V gene sequence: CDR1 LNHDA, CDR2 SQIVND (reference sequence). The CDR3 is 13 amino acids. The CDR3 sequence is CASVGGHAETQYF. As DNA, the CDR3 is TGTGCCAGTGTCGGGGGGCATGCGGAGACCCAGTACTTC.

The rearrangement uses TRBV5-6 and TRBJ1-3; D is perhaps TRBD1 (5 bases). The germline V and J ends were trimmed by 3 bases and 0 bases, with 13 bases remaining between them. Germline-derived CDR1 and CDR2 are SGHDT and YYEEEE. This CDR3 is built from 16 residues. CDR3 bases: TGTGCCAGCAGCTGGGGAACAGGCACCTCTGGAAACACCATATATTTT. As protein: CASSWGTGTSGNTIYF.